These 13 T cell receptor beta chains were sequenced from one sample in a study of cytomegalovirus exposure and HLA in healthy donors. The PCR used 60 Vbeta and 13 Jbeta primers. Profiling relied on immunoSEQ multiplex PCR, and the TCRdb table lists in-frame clones only, not all of them. The sample lists under 150,000 clones, about 82% occurring once. The sample consisted of PBMCs. Receptor source: a boy aged 5-17 years in good health and CMV-seronegative.

This clone was seen a single time. The chain couples TRBV5-1 to TRBJ1-4; D is perhaps TRBD1 (6 bases). The CDR3 covers 16 residues. From germline, CDR1 is SGHRS and CDR2 YFSETQ. V was trimmed by 4 bases and J by 4 bases, leaving 17 bases between them. In nucleotides, the CDR3 is TGCGCCAGCAGCCGGGACACCGGTCGGGGTAATGAAAAACTGTTTTTT. The encoded protein is CASSRDTGRGNEKLFF.

The sample holds one count of this clone. The chain carries TRBV19 and TRBJ2-7; tentatively, D is TRBD2 (5 bases). Trimming removed 3 bases from V and 6 bases from J, with 9 bases in between. Germline values: CDR1 LNHDA, CDR2 SQIVND (reference sequence). The CDR3 has 12 residues. CDR3 protein: CASSIVGSEQYF. The CDR3 DNA reads as TGTGCCAGTAGTATTGTGGGGAGCGAGCAGTACTTC. Using reference TRBV19 and TRBJ2-7 for the parts outside the CDR3, the full variable domain is DGGITQSPKYLFRKEGQNVTLSCEQNLNHDAMYWYRQDPGQGLRLIYYSQIVNDFQKGDIAEGYSVSREKKESFPLTVTSAQKNPTAFYLCASSIVGSEQYFGPGTRLTVT.

The V call is TRBV30, the J call TRBJ2-7, with D hard to call. The germline V gene encodes CDR1 GTSNPN and CDR2 SVGIG (reference sequence). CDR3 length equals 11 residues. Trimming took 3 bases from V and 2 from J, leaving 5 bases between them. This CDR3 is CAWRTAYEQYF. The CDR3 DNA reads TGTGCCTGGAGGACTGCCTACGAGCAGTACTTC.

The chain is built from TRBV6-1 and TRBJ2-1, with 13 positions matching TRBD2. V shed 4 bases and J 1 base; nucleotides not matched to a gene: 4. Germline V CDR1 and CDR2: MNHNS, SASEGT. This CDR3 is built from 17 residues. The DNA for the CDR3 is TGTGCCAGCAGTGGGACTAGCGGGAGAGGGTCCTACAATGAGCAGTTCTTC. Its translation is CASSGTSGRGSYNEQFF.

The gene calls are TRBV5-5 and TRBJ1-1, with D unresolved. The CDR3 loop spans 13 amino acids. Germline-derived CDR1 and CDR2 are SGHKS and YYEKEE (reference sequence). Deletions cut 0 bases from V and 4 bases from J, with 7 bases between. This CDR3 is CASSLGTGTEAFF. CDR3 DNA sequence: TGTGCCAGCAGCTTGGGAACGGGCACTGAAGCTTTCTTT.

This clone showed up just once. This sequence joins TRBV6-5 and TRBJ2-1, with D possibly being TRBD1 (6 bases). This CDR3 region has 14 residues. The V and J ends lost 0 bases and 7 bases respectively, with 10 bases between them. Germline V lookup: CDR1 MNHEY, CDR2 SVGAGI. The CDR3, as DNA: TGTGCCAGCAGTTACTCGAAAGGGGGTAATGAGCAGTTCTTC. This codes for CASSYSKGGNEQFF.

The gene calls are TRBV6-1 and TRBJ2-7; 7 bases match TRBD2. V was pared by 7 bases and J by 3 bases, with 9 bases of the junction left unmatched. Germline-derived CDR1 and CDR2 are MNHNS and SASEGT. The CDR3 consists of 14 residues. For the CDR3, the DNA is TGTGCCAGCACCTACGGGGGGAGTTACTACGAGCAGTACTTC. Its translation is CASTYGGSYYEQYF.

This clone has more than one count but fewer than ten. This rearrangement joins TRBV7-9 to TRBJ2-7, with D tentatively TRBD1 (5 bases). This CDR3 comprises 15 residues. V was pared by 2 bases and J by 2 bases, with 13 bases between. Germline V gene data show CDR1 as SEHNR and CDR2 as FQNEAQ (reference sequence). The CDR3 DNA follows: TGTGCCAGCAGCTTAAGCTCAGGGTTGACCTACGAGCAGTACTTC. Translating it yields CASSLSSGLTYEQYF.

This chain uses TRBV27 with TRBJ2-7, with 7 bases fitting TRBD1. The V and J ends lost 4 bases and 1 base, in that order; junction bases with no gene match: 7. The length of the CDR3 is 15 residues. Germline-derived CDR1 and CDR2 are MNHEY and SMNVEV (reference sequence). This chain's CDR3 is CASSSRQGGSYEQYF. Here the CDR3 DNA reads TGTGCCAGCAGTTCCCGACAGGGTGGTTCCTACGAGCAGTACTTC.

This sequence joins TRBV19 and TRBJ1-5, with D possibly being TRBD1 (5 bases). Trimming removed 7 bases from V and 1 base from J, with 11 bases in between. Germline assignment: CDR1 LNHDA and CDR2 SQIVND (reference sequence). The CDR3 covers 14 residues. Here the CDR3 reads CASTGDSSNQPQHF. The DNA for the CDR3 is TGTGCCAGTACGGGGGACTCAAGCAATCAGCCCCAGCATTTT.

The chain's CDR3 is CSAQGANTEAFF. CDR3 nucleotide sequence: TGCAGCGCCCAAGGGGCTAACACTGAAGCTTTCTTT. This chain uses TRBV29-1 with TRBJ1-1, with D possibly being TRBD1 (5 bases). Trimming took off 7 bases at V and 2 bases at J, with 11 bases between the two ends. CDR1 is SQVTM, CDR2 ANQGSEA, per germline. There are 12 residues in the CDR3. Full variable domain (remainder filled in from reference TRBV29-1 and TRBJ1-1): SAVISQKPSRDICQRGTSLTIQCQVDSQVTMMFWYRQQPGQSLTLIATANQGSEATYESGFVIDKFPISRPNLTFSTLTVSNMSPEDSSIYLCSAQGANTEAFFGQGTRLTVV.

The chain employs TRBV15 and TRBJ1-5, with TRBD1 matching over 7 bases. Germline V CDR1 and CDR2: LNHNV, YYDKDF (reference sequence). The junction had 14 bases not matched to a gene; V was cut back by 5 bases and J by 1 base. This CDR3 comprises 18 residues. The CDR3: CATSGPETGFGSNQPQHF. CDR3 DNA: TGTGCCACCAGCGGTCCCGAGACAGGGTTCGGCAGCAATCAGCCCCAGCATTTT.

In this sample, this clone turned up a few times. CDR3 bases: TGTGCCAGCAGCGTAACGGGGGGGGTGGATGAGCAGTTCTTC. This gives the protein CASSVTGGVDEQFF. The chain uses TRBV9 and TRBJ2-1, with TRBD2 identical over 8 bases. The CDR3 runs 14 residues. Germline V gene data show CDR1 as SGDLS and CDR2 as YYNGEE. V lost 1 base, J lost 8 bases, and 5 bases stayed unmatched.